This entry lists 15 T cell receptor beta chains sequenced from one sample in a study of identical twins. TCRdb used MiXCR to reprocess the 5' RACE reads, holding one entry per CDR3 protein. The sample includes around 370,000 distinct CDR3 sequences, approximately 8.8% of them seen just once. Sequencing was performed on naive T cells sorted from blood. The receptors derive from a woman between 50 and 59 years old in good health.

This clonotype appeared a few times. The chain recombines TRBV6-5 with TRBJ2-2, with no clear D. The CDR3 has 11 amino acids. Deletions cut 8 bases from V and 4 bases from J, with 5 bases between. Germline loops: CDR1 MNHEY, CDR2 SVGAGI. CDR3 residues: CASQFTGELFF. The CDR3 nucleotides are TGTGCCAGCCAGTTCACCGGGGAGCTGTTTTTT.

The genes are TRBV12-5 and TRBJ2-2, with 10 bases fitting TRBD1. Germline CDR1 is LGHNT and CDR2 is FRNRAP. With 6 bases clipped from V and 3 bases from J, the junction kept 7 bases outside the gene matches. This CDR3 contains 16 residues. The CDR3 DNA reads TGTGCTAGTGGCGCTCCGGACAGGGGGTACACCGGGGAGCTGTTTTTT. Its translation: CASGAPDRGYTGELFF.

At least ten counts were recorded for this clonotype. The genes are TRBV20-1 and TRBJ1-2; no definite D call. V was trimmed by 0 bases and J by 2 bases, leaving 7 bases between them. This CDR3 is built from 13 residues. Germline V gene sequence: CDR1 DFQATT, CDR2 SNEGSKA (reference sequence). The CDR3: CSARDPHNYGYTF. In DNA, the CDR3 is TGCAGTGCTAGAGATCCCCACAACTATGGCTACACCTTC.

This clonotype has a count of ten or more. This chain connects TRBV20-1 to TRBJ2-3; D is unclear. CDR1 is DFQATT, CDR2 SNEGSKA, per germline (reference sequence). V lost 6 bases, J lost 2 bases, and 12 bases lay in between. The CDR3 loop spans 13 amino acids. CDR3 DNA: TGCAGTGCCCCCTGGATCATCACAGATACGCAGTATTTT. It specifies CSAPWIITDTQYF.

In this sample, this clonotype turned up a few times. The chain recombines TRBV5-1 with TRBJ2-1; D remains ambiguous. The V and J ends lost 4 bases and 4 bases respectively, with 18 bases between them. Germline CDR1 and CDR2: SGHRS and YFSETQ. The CDR3 has 16 amino acids. CDR3 residues: CASSPRHDPAYNEQFF. The CDR3 DNA reads as TGCGCCAGCAGCCCAAGACACGACCCTGCTTACAATGAGCAGTTCTTC.

This clonotype came up many times. The rearrangement links TRBV20-1 to TRBJ1-3, with unresolved D. This CDR3 region has 11 residues. CDR1 DFQATT and CDR2 SNEGSKA come from the germline V gene (reference sequence). V was shortened by 3 bases and J by 3 bases, with 3 bases between the two germline ends. The CDR3, as DNA: TGCAGTGCTAGTCTTGGAAACACCATATATTTT. Its translation: CSASLGNTIYF.

The gene calls are TRBV7-9 and TRBJ2-1, with 8 bases that match TRBD2. CDR1 SEHNR and CDR2 FQNEAQ come from the germline V gene (reference sequence). Trimming removed 0 bases from V and 7 bases from J; junction bases left unmatched: 2. CDR3 size: 14 residues. For the CDR3, the DNA is TGTGCCAGCAGCTTAGCTTCGGGGGGGAATGAGCAGTTCTTC. It specifies CASSLASGGNEQFF. Full variable domain (remainder filled in from reference TRBV7-9 and TRBJ2-1): DTGVSQNPRHKITKRGQNVTFRCDPISEHNRLYWYRQTLGQGPEFLTYFQNEAQLEKSRLLSDRFSAERPKGSFSTLEIQRTEQGDSAMYLCASSLASGGNEQFFGPGTRLTVL.

This clonotype was found a few times. This chain links TRBV12-3 or TRBV12-4 with TRBJ1-5; 7 nucleotides match TRBD1. The CDR3 covers 14 residues. Trimming took 6 bases from V and 4 from J; bases not matched to a gene: 6. The DNA for the CDR3 is TGTGCCAGCAGCTCGGGACAGCGAAATCAGCCCCAGCATTTT. Its protein product is CASSSGQRNQPQHF.

This clonotype was found many times. The chain is built from TRBV30 and TRBJ1-2; perhaps TRBD1 as D (5 bases). This CDR3 has 12 amino acids. Per germline, CDR1 GTSNPN and CDR2 SVGIG (reference sequence). V lost 0 bases and J lost 6, with 8 bases in between. CDR3 coding DNA: TGTGCCTGGAGTGTACAGGATCATGGCTACACCTTC. Amino acids: CAWSVQDHGYTF.

The sample holds a few counts of this clonotype. This chain uses TRBV20-1 with TRBJ2-7; a possible D gene is TRBD2 (5 bases). Trimming took 3 bases from V and 3 from J, leaving 27 bases between them. The CDR3 is made up of 18 amino acids. CDR1 is DFQATT, CDR2 SNEGSKA, per germline (reference sequence). Written as DNA, the CDR3 is TGCAGTGCTAGCGGAGACCCTTCCGGGATCCCCTTAAGCTACGAGCAGTACTTC. It translates to CSASGDPSGIPLSYEQYF.

This clonotype was observed a handful of times. In DNA form, the CDR3 reads TGTGCCAGCAGCTTCGGTGGACGGAATGAGCAGTTCTTC. It specifies CASSFGGRNEQFF. The chain combines TRBV7-9 with TRBJ2-1; D gene uncertain. This CDR3 comprises 13 residues. Looked up from germline, CDR1 is SEHNR and CDR2 is FQNEAQ (reference sequence). With 3 bases removed from V and 7 bases from J, the gap between germline ends came to 10 bases.

This clonotype has a handful of counts. This chain connects TRBV6-2 or TRBV6-3 to TRBJ2-3; 7 bases are shared with TRBD1. Germline V CDR1 and CDR2: MNHEY, SVGEGT. V dropped 6 bases and J dropped 3; count of bases not matched to a gene: 9. CDR3 length equals 15 residues. CDR3 nucleotides: TGTGCCAGCAGCTATCTTCCAGGGGGAACAGATACGCAGTATTTT. It yields the protein CASSYLPGGTDTQYF.

This clonotype has at least ten counts. This chain connects TRBV14 to TRBJ2-4; the D gene is possibly TRBD2 (6 bases). This CDR3 has 14 amino acids. In germline, CDR1 is SGHDN, CDR2 FVKESK. With 1 base removed from V and 4 bases from J, the gap between germline ends came to 8 bases. CDR3: CASSQVGGKNIQYF. CDR3 coding DNA: TGTGCCAGCAGCCAAGTGGGGGGTAAAAACATTCAGTACTTC.

The chain has TRBV15 and TRBJ1-1, with 12 bases that match TRBD1. After removal of 3 bases from V and 8 bases from J, the junction contained 7 bases not matched to a gene. The CDR3 length is 15 residues. Germline CDR1 reads LNHNV; CDR2 reads YYDKDF (reference sequence). The CDR3: CATSRAGTGGPEAFF. Written as DNA, the CDR3 is TGTGCCACCAGCAGGGCCGGGACAGGGGGCCCCGAAGCTTTCTTT.

This sequence joins TRBV12-3 or TRBV12-4 and TRBJ2-7, with D unresolved. The V end was cut by 0 bases, the J end by 5 bases, with 11 bases between. This CDR3 is built from 14 residues. The CDR3 reads CASSLANSRNEQYF. DNA for the CDR3: TGTGCCAGCAGTTTAGCGAACTCAAGAAACGAGCAGTACTTC.